This TCR beta chain stems from a study of beta chain features in type 1 diabetes (dated by TCRdb to between 2018 and 2020). General notes on the study: Patients and healthy donors did not differ in mean age, gender distribution, total cell number or subset yield. The study compared the TCRB repertoires of sorted circulating CD4+ T cell subsets in recently diagnosed type 1 diabetes patients with those in matched healthy donors. A total of roughly 110 million sorted cells were examined across all samples, and the number of cells per subset was strongly correlated with RNA yield. Whereas all 30 or so donors provided naive and central memory subsets, regulatory and stem cell-like memory subsets were isolated from just 8 patients and roughly 8 healthy donors. Overall study outcomes, separate from this receptor: PCR might favor shorter templates, but patient and control samples were amplified and corrected together, so any skew would affect both groups equally. Only small numbers of individuals were included in the HLA sub-analyses, which left unresolved whether HLA type had any influence on TCRB rearrangement. Fewer insertions and more nucleotide deletions at VDJ recombination sites were observed in patients with type 1 diabetes, implying thymic rearrangement abnormalities. A moderate but significant shortening of TCRB CDR3 length was observed in type 1 diabetes patients in all four CD4+ subsets. The naive, central memory and regulatory TCRB repertoires appeared to resemble one another more closely among patients than among healthy donors. Because cDNA was sequenced instead of genomic DNA, highly expressing activated cells could be over-represented, though the groups showed no difference in activation or CD3 levels.

The germline V gene supplies CDR1 KGHSH and CDR2 LQKENI. Trimming accounts for 2 bases at V and 4 bases at J, while the number of junction bases matched to no gene is 11. The CDR3 goes from the cysteine to the phenylalanine over 17 residues. Just CDR3 DNA is preserved here, 51 bases in frame from base 1. The entire amount of isolated RNA was reverse transcribed using the High Capacity cDNA Reverse Transcription Kit, so the sequenced TCRB transcripts were expressed ones. Naive, central memory and regulatory T cell samples underwent deep immunoSEQ sequencing, averaging around 3.7 million total reads per sample. After sorted cells were lysed in RLT buffer, RNA was extracted with DNase-treated RNeasy Micro or Mini kits, with the choice depending on cell number. Each cell subset was processed separately to prevent cross-contamination, with patient and healthy donor samples processed together. Using the immunoSEQ multiplex PCR, TCRB sequences were amplified from cDNA into 87-bp fragments spanning the CDR3 region. Sequencing of the amplicons was performed on the Illumina HiSeq platform. The authors' analysis ran thus. Synthetic template baselines were used to correct PCR bias computationally, reads within Hamming distance 2 were collapsed together, and singletons that could not be merged were discarded. Reads were aligned against IMGT so that V, D and J genes, CDR3 length and insertions or deletions at six rearrangement sites could be assigned. Within each subset, clonotype counts were normalized to sorted cell number, and only after that were true diversity and Gini coefficients computed with the tcR R package. Repertoire sharing was quantified using the overlap coefficient calculated on TCRB nucleotide sequences. The clones in this table, taken by TCRdb from immuneACCESS, are in-frame only. Not every clone is retained; where verified, under half of the shortfall comes from an unresolved V gene, and the cause of the rest is unknown. The D gene and trimming were derived from the DNA, and the V and J assignments and clone size from that table. Recorded for this sample are 150,000 to 190,000 clones; roughly 8% of them occurred a single time. Clones ranked in the top ten supply around 0.65% of the sample.

Each donor gave one peripheral blood draw, roughly 0.11 L on average, collected into heparinised tubes. Naive, central memory, regulatory and stem cell-like memory CD4+ T cells were sorted on a BD FACSAria II using a panel including CD45RO, CCR7, CD25, CD127, CD95 and CD27. All sorted populations exceeded 95% purity. PBMCs were separated immediately by Lymphoprep density gradient centrifugation and were stained directly, without being cultured. To minimize batch effects, samples were stained and sorted in pairs, one healthy donor with one patient per experiment. Points on this clone: It has no known antigen specificity. The sample holds no much larger clone one base away, and base qualities are not on file.

The chain joins TRBV18 to TRBJ1-1, with 9 central nucleotides matching TRBD1. The material sequenced was central memory CD4+ T cells from blood. This TCR was recovered from a young man in good health. In nucleotide form, the sequence is TGTGCCAGCTCACCATCTCTCCCGGGACAGGGCGCCACTGAAGCTTTCTTT. Translation gives CASSPSLPGQGATEAFF. Where the CDR3 stops, the reference TRBV18 and TRBJ1-1 genes take over; the full variable domain is NAGVMQNPRHLVRRRGQEARLRCSPMKGHSHVYWYRQLPEEGLKFMVYLQKENIIDESGMPKERFSAEFPKEGPSILRIQQVVRGDSAAYFCASSPSLPGQGATEAFFGQGTRLTVV.